A selection of T cell receptor beta chains follows, all from one sample in a study of beta chain features in type 1 diabetes. TCRdb's table, derived via immunoSEQ multiplex PCR, lists solely in-frame clones and lacks some. Of roughly 150,000 clones in the sample, about 7.9% are singletons; the top ten hold 0.5% to 0.55%. Specimen: central memory CD4+ T cells from blood. These receptors originate from a man younger than 30 with type 1 diabetes. Each CDR3 is given with its conserved first and last residue. A D gene is named only where the DNA matches it firmly. Clone size appears in some rows only: once, few, many, or a class for an expanded clone.

length: 13
V: TRBV30
D: TRBD1
size: many
J: TRBJ2-1
DNA: TGTGCTTCGGGACAGGGTCGCCGCAATGAGCAGTTCTTC
CDR3: CASGQGRRNEQFF

length: 15
V: TRBV7-2
D: -
size: -
J: TRBJ2-3
DNA: TGTGCCAGCAGCTTTTCGCTGACTAGCACAGATACGCAGTATTTT
CDR3: CASSFSLTSTDTQYF

length: 14
V: TRBV7-9
D: -
size: few
J: TRBJ1-2
DNA: TGTGCCAGCAGCTTCGATGCAGGGATCTATGGCTACACCTTC
CDR3: CASSFDAGIYGYTF

length: 16
V: TRBV5-1
D: -
size: few
J: TRBJ2-2
DNA: TGCGCCAGCAGCACTTCCGGGACATCGGACACCGGGGAGCTGTTTTTT
CDR3: CASSTSGTSDTGELFF

length: 14
V: TRBV11-2
D: -
size: few
J: TRBJ1-2
DNA: TGTGCCAGCAGCTTAGACAGGCTGAACTATGGCTACACCTTC
CDR3: CASSLDRLNYGYTF

length: 16
V: TRBV5-1
D: -
size: many
J: TRBJ2-3
DNA: TGCGCCAGCAGTCGCATTGGTAAGGGACTTACAGATACGCAGTATTTT
CDR3: CASSRIGKGLTDTQYF

length: 21
V: TRBV18
D: TRBD2
size: -
J: TRBJ2-5
DNA: TGTGCCAGCTCACCCCGTACTAGGTGGGAGGGCCGTCGGTCGTCTTCAGAGACCCAGTACTTC
CDR3: CASSPRTRWEGRRSSSETQYF

length: 15
V: TRBV7-2
D: -
size: few
J: TRBJ2-3
DNA: TGTGCCAGCAGGTTAACAGGGCGGAGCACAGATACGCAGTATTTT
CDR3: CASRLTGRSTDTQYF

length: 14
V: TRBV5-1
D: TRBD1
size: -
J: TRBJ2-7
DNA: TGCGCCAGCAGCGCCGGGACAGGAGGCTACGAGCAGTACTTC
CDR3: CASSAGTGGYEQYF

length: 11
V: TRBV10-3
D: -
size: few
J: TRBJ2-7
DNA: TGTGCCATCAGTGCTAGCTACGAGCAGTACTTC
CDR3: CAISASYEQYF

length: 12
V: TRBV7-2
D: -
size: few
J: TRBJ2-3
DNA: TGTGCCAGCAGCACAACCACAGATACGCAGTATTTT
CDR3: CASSTTTDTQYF

length: 13
V: TRBV27
D: -
size: few
J: TRBJ2-5
DNA: TGTGCCAGCAGTCGCCGGACTTCGTGGACCCAGTACTTC
CDR3: CASSRRTSWTQYF

length: 14
V: TRBV30
D: TRBD1
size: few
J: TRBJ1-2
DNA: TGTGCCTGGAGTGCGAGGACAGGCAACTATGGCTACACCTTC
CDR3: CAWSARTGNYGYTF

length: 15
V: TRBV28
D: -
size: few
J: TRBJ1-6
DNA: TGTGCCAGCAGTTTAGCGGGGGCTGGTAATTCACCCCTCCACTTT
CDR3: CASSLAGAGNSPLHF

length: 13
V: TRBV6-6
D: -
size: few
J: TRBJ2-3
DNA: TGTGCCAGCAGCCCGACAGGATCGGATACGCAGTATTTT
CDR3: CASSPTGSDTQYF

length: 14
V: TRBV27
D: TRBD1
size: -
J: TRBJ2-3
DNA: TGTGCCAGCAGTTTAAGGGGGCTAATAGATACGCAGTATTTT
CDR3: CASSLRGLIDTQYF

length: 13
V: TRBV2
D: -
size: -
J: TRBJ1-5
DNA: TGTGCCAGCAGTGGAACAGGGAATCAGCCCCAGCATTTT
CDR3: CASSGTGNQPQHF